This T cell receptor beta chain was sequenced for a study of blood T cell repertoires in COVID-19. Study at large: Spain, Italy and the United States supplied samples that represented acute and convalescent COVID-19. The analysed material was cDNA or gDNA that came from T cells, B-cell-depleted T cells, or PBMCs.

Germline values: CDR1 SGHTA, CDR2 FQGNSA. The CDR3 totals 14 residues. J lost 7 bases, V lost 3 bases, and 6 bases had no gene match. In the study's own analysis: By means of reference gene primer amplification, nucleated cell counts were estimated. Sequenced by immunoSEQ multiplex PCR; TCRdb stores in-frame clones only, minus some. The DNA was the basis for D and trimming; V, J and clone size are from that table. Altogether 200,000 or so clones are present, 88% being singletons, with the ten largest covering about 2%. The source is a man between 65 and 85 years old with active or convalescent COVID-19. The sequenced material came from peripheral blood. V is TRBV7-2 and J is TRBJ1-2; TRBD1 agrees at 9 bases. CDR3: CASSFAGTGFGYTF. DNA of the CDR3: TGTGCCAGCAGCTTCGCCGGGACAGGGTTTGGCTACACCTTC.